These T cell receptor beta chains were read from a single sample in a study of shared clonotypes between healthy human individuals. Assay used: immunoSEQ multiplex PCR; TCRdb lists only in-frame clones, some missing. The sample lists 850,000 to 1,200,000 clones; 75% were seen once. The sample consisted of memory CD4+ T cells sorted from blood. The receptors originated from a young man in good health. Each CDR3 is given with its conserved first and last residue. D genes are given only for firm matches. Some rows have no size entry. The others give once, few or many, or a class for an expanded clone.

.	TRBV7-8	TRBJ1-3	.	TGTGCCAGCAGCTTAGGCCCGGGTGGGTCGGGAAACACCATATATTTT	CASSLGPGGSGNTIYF
many	TRBV4-2	TRBJ2-5	TRBD2	TGTGCCAGCAGCCAAGGGTGGGGACTAGCGGGGGGACGGGATACGGAGACCCAGTACTTC	CASSQGWGLAGGRDTETQYF
.	TRBV6-5	TRBJ2-7	TRBD1	TGTGCCAGCAGTTACCGGGACAGGGGGCCAAACGAGCAGTACTTC	CASSYRDRGPNEQYF
.	TRBV9	TRBJ2-2	TRBD2	TGTGCCAGCAGCGTAGATACAGGAGGACTAGCGACAATTAACACCGGGGAGCTGTTTTTT	CASSVDTGGLATINTGELFF
.	TRBV2	TRBJ2-1	TRBD1	TGTGCCAGCGCGACAGGGATCTCCTACAATGAGCAGTTCTTC	CASATGISYNEQFF
.	TRBV6-5	TRBJ2-1	TRBD2	TGTGCCAGCAGGTACACGACTAGCGGGAGCTACAATGAGCAGTTCTTC	CASRYTTSGSYNEQFF
few	TRBV19	TRBJ2-6	TRBD1	TGTGCCAGTAGTCTCGGACAGGGTACGTCTGGGGCCAACGTCCTGACTTTC	CASSLGQGTSGANVLTF
.	TRBV18	TRBJ1-5	.	TGTGCCAGCTCACCCGCTCCCAGCAATCAGCCCCAGCATTTT	CASSPAPSNQPQHF
.	TRBV4-1	TRBJ1-3	.	TGCGCCAGCAGCCCCCCCCCGGCCGGTGGAAACACCATATATTTT	CASSPPPAGGNTIYF
few	TRBV6-1	TRBJ2-7	.	TGTGCCAGCAGGAGTGGAGTGGGTCTCGAGCAGTACTTC	CASRSGVGLEQYF
.	TRBV19	TRBJ1-1	.	TGTGCCAGTAGTGTCCGACAGACTGGCTGGGACACTGAAGCTTTCTTT	CASSVRQTGWDTEAFF
.	TRBV5-1	TRBJ2-4	.	TGCGCCAGCAGCTTGGTTTCGTCGGGGCGCAAAAACATTCAGTACTTC	CASSLVSSGRKNIQYF
.	TRBV5-1	TRBJ1-4	.	TGCGCCAGCAGCCCCTTATCTGATGAAAAACTGTTTTTT	CASSPLSDEKLFF
.	TRBV6-1	TRBJ1-1	TRBD1	TGTGTCAGTGAAAAACAGGGGAGTTATCTGGCTGAAGCTTTCTTT	CVSEKQGSYLAEAFF
few	TRBV30	TRBJ1-5	.	TGTGCCTGGAGTCCTGCTGGCGGGCAGCCGAATCAGCCCCAGCATTTT	CAWSPAGGQPNQPQHF
.	TRBV10-3	TRBJ1-6	TRBD1	TGTGCCGCCCAAGGACAGGGGAATTCACCCCTCCACTTT	CAAQGQGNSPLHF
.	TRBV5-1	TRBJ2-1	TRBD2	TGCGCCAGCAGCTTGGGGACTAGCGGGGGCCATGAGGAGCAGTTCTTC	CASSLGTSGGHEEQFF
once	TRBV11-2	TRBJ1-2	.	TGTGCCAGCAGCTTAGCGGGCCAGGTTCTATATGGCTACACCTTC	CASSLAGQVLYGYTF
once	TRBV6-6	TRBJ2-3	TRBD1	TGTGCCAGCAGGTCGACAGGGGCAGATACGCAGTATTTT	CASRSTGADTQYF
.	TRBV11-2	TRBJ2-1	.	TGTGCCAGCAGCTTAGATTTTTTAGCAAATGAGCAGTTCTTC	CASSLDFLANEQFF
.	TRBV6-6	TRBJ2-2	.	TGTGCCAGCATCTCGCGTCAGCTTGGCACCGGGGAGCTGTTTTTT	CASISRQLGTGELFF
many	TRBV5-1	TRBJ2-2	.	TGCGCCAGCAGCTTGGCCAGAACCGGGGAGCTGTTTTTT	CASSLARTGELFF
.	TRBV5-1	TRBJ1-4	.	TGCGCCAGCAGCTTGGACAGGGTAGGGGAAAAACTGTTTTTT	CASSLDRVGEKLFF
.	TRBV5-1	TRBJ1-1	.	TGCGCCAGCAGCTTGGCCGGCGGGAACACTGAAGCTTTCTTT	CASSLAGGNTEAFF
.	TRBV19	TRBJ2-2	.	TGTGCCAGTAGTATAGTGTCGGGGACCGGGGAGCTGTTTTTT	CASSIVSGTGELFF
.	TRBV10-3	TRBJ2-1	TRBD1	TGTGCCATCAGTCCGAGGACAGGGGGCTACAATGAGCAGTTCTTC	CAISPRTGGYNEQFF
.	TRBV5-1	TRBJ2-3	TRBD2	TGCGCCAGCAGTTGGGGATCGGGAGGGCCAACAGATACGCAGTATTTT	CASSWGSGGPTDTQYF
.	TRBV30	TRBJ2-7	TRBD2	TGTGCCTGGAGTGGACTAGCGAAAACCTACGAGCAGTACTTC	CAWSGLAKTYEQYF
.	TRBV14	TRBJ2-7	.	TGTGCCAGCAGCCAAGAAAGGGCTAGAGGATACGAGCAGTACTTC	CASSQERARGYEQYF
.	TRBV2	TRBJ2-3	TRBD1	TGTGCCAGCTGTCCGGGACAGGGGGCAACAGATACGCAGTATTTT	CASCPGQGATDTQYF
.	TRBV30	TRBJ2-7	.	TGTGCCTGGAGTTCGTCGGGGGACGAGCAGTACTTC	CAWSSSGDEQYF
many	TRBV30	TRBJ2-5	.	TGTGCCTGGAGTGGAGGGGTCCAAGAGACCCAGTACTTC	CAWSGGVQETQYF
.	TRBV5-6	TRBJ2-7	.	TGTGCCAGCAGCTTACCCCGTTTGATCGAGCAGTACTTC	CASSLPRLIEQYF
.	TRBV6-1	TRBJ1-1	.	TGTGCCAGCAGACCTCAGGGGAACACTGAAGCTTTCTTT	CASRPQGNTEAFF
.	TRBV7-2	TRBJ1-5	TRBD1	TGTGCCAGCAGCTTAAGACAGGGTCAGCCCCAGCATTTT	CASSLRQGQPQHF
.	TRBV6-5	TRBJ2-4	TRBD2	TGTGCCAGCAGACCAAACGTAGCGGGAAACATTCAGTACTTC	CASRPNVAGNIQYF
.	TRBV4-2	TRBJ2-3	.	TGTGCCAGCAGCCAAGAGTGGAGAAATACGCAGTATTTT	CASSQEWRNTQYF
few	TRBV6-5	TRBJ2-7	TRBD2	TGTGCCAGCAGTTCACTAGCGGCCCCCTACGAGCAGTACTTC	CASSSLAAPYEQYF
.	TRBV30	TRBJ2-7	TRBD1	TGTGCCTGGAGTGTCACCGGGACAGGGGGCTCCGAGCAGTACTTC	CAWSVTGTGGSEQYF
.	TRBV2	TRBJ2-5	TRBD1	TGTGCCAGCAGTGGGACAGGGGAGACCCAGTACTTC	CASSGTGETQYF
.	TRBV19	TRBJ2-7	.	TGTGCCAGTCGTGGACAGAATAACTACGAGCAGTACTTC	CASRGQNNYEQYF
.	TRBV6-1	TRBJ1-1	.	TGTGCCAGCGAGCCGTGGGGAGCGAACACTGAAGCTTTCTTT	CASEPWGANTEAFF
.	TRBV19	TRBJ2-7	TRBD2	TGTGCCAGCAAAATACAAGTGGGACTAGGGTCCACCTACGAGCAGTACTTC	CASKIQVGLGSTYEQYF
.	TRBV21-1	TRBJ2-7	.	TGTGCCAGCAGCAAGGGAAGACAGGGGCTCGAGCAGTACTTC	CASSKGRQGLEQYF
.	TRBV28	TRBJ2-1	.	TGTGCCAGCCACGGGACACAGTCCTACAATGAGCAGTTCTTC	CASHGTQSYNEQFF
once	TRBV5-1	TRBJ2-1	.	TGCGCCAGCAGCTTGGAGGACGGTGCCTACAATGAGCAGTTCTTC	CASSLEDGAYNEQFF
.	TRBV7-3	TRBJ2-4	TRBD1	TGTGCCAGCAGCCCGACAGGGCTAGCCAAAAACATTCAGTACTTC	CASSPTGLAKNIQYF
.	TRBV27	TRBJ1-2	.	TGTGCCAGCAGTTTATACGGCCAAAACTATGGCTACACCTTC	CASSLYGQNYGYTF
.	TRBV27	TRBJ1-3	.	TGTGCCAGCAGTCCCGCCAGTGGAAACACCATATATTTT	CASSPASGNTIYF
.	TRBV19	TRBJ1-3	.	TGTGCCAGTAGTATCGCAGATCCTGGAAACACCATATATTTT	CASSIADPGNTIYF
once	TRBV2	TRBJ1-1	TRBD1	TGTGCCAGCAGTCAGCGGGACAGGGAGGGCACTGAAGCTTTCTTT	CASSQRDREGTEAFF
.	TRBV7-9	TRBJ2-2	.	TGTGCCAGCACTCGGGGGCGGCAGGACACCGGGGAGCTGTTTTTT	CASTRGRQDTGELFF
many	TRBV5-4	TRBJ1-2	.	TGTGCCAGCAGCCGGGCCGGAATCAAAAACTATGGCTACACCTTC	CASSRAGIKNYGYTF
many	TRBV7-2	TRBJ2-2	TRBD2	TGTGCCAGCAGTAGCGGGGGGGCCGGGGAGCTGTTTTTT	CASSSGGAGELFF
.	TRBV2	TRBJ2-5	TRBD1	TGTGCCAGCAGTGAAGCGGACAGGGACCAATTTTTGGGACAAGAGACCCAGTACTTC	CASSEADRDQFLGQETQYF
.	TRBV6-6	TRBJ2-7	.	TGTGCCAGCAGTTACTCGGCAGGCTCGGACGAGCAGTACTTC	CASSYSAGSDEQYF
.	TRBV6-1	TRBJ2-7	.	TGTGCCAGCAGGCCCATGCGGGATGCCTACGAGCAGTACTTC	CASRPMRDAYEQYF
.	TRBV19	TRBJ2-7	TRBD2	TGTGCCAGTAGTATTGGGCTAGCGGGACGTTACGAGCAGTACTTC	CASSIGLAGRYEQYF
.	TRBV2	TRBJ2-3	.	TGTGCCAGCAGTGGACTTATCACAGATACGCAGTATTTT	CASSGLITDTQYF
.	TRBV6-1	TRBJ2-1	TRBD2	TGTGCCAGCAGTGAAATAGCGGGGGGGCCCTATGAGCAGTTCTTC	CASSEIAGGPYEQFF